This T cell receptor (beta chain) was captured in a study of T-cell reconstitution after alpha-beta-depleted transplantation in children (dated by TCRdb to the mid-2010s). At the level of the whole study: The study quantitatively tracked T-cell immune reconstitution after TCRalphabeta/CD19-depleted allogeneic hematopoietic cell transplantation in children using TCR repertoire profiling. Beyond this particular receptor, the publication reports: In some patients, high TCRbeta diversity at day 60 was attributed to recipient T cells and intrathymic progenitors that had survived conditioning. Over subsequent months, a decline in hyperexpanded clone frequencies was noted, and after one year, T-cell counts and TCRbeta diversity were mostly ascribed to newly produced T cells. The apparently early alphabetaT-cell count recovery about two months after transplant was reportedly dependent on only several hundred rapidly expanded clones derived from non-depleted graft cells.

The treatment or condition label, read with the paper, signifies: allogeneic hematopoietic cell transplantation with graft depleted of TCRalphabeta T cells and CD19 B cells. TCRalphabeta/CD19-depleted allogeneic hematopoietic cell grafts were given to the transplant recipients, all of whom were children. At least ten counts were recorded for this clonotype. Its antigen remains unidentified. Per-base qualities were not stored, and no clone one base away is much larger. The library was prepared using PCR. Sequencing was performed on an Illumina HiSeq 2500. TCR libraries were prepared with molecular barcoding, using unique molecular identifiers to normalize TCRbeta repertoire quantification. The public reads were reanalyzed by TCRdb: fastp trimming at Q25, MiXCR alignment, in-frame beta chains only. Records with the same CDR3 protein are collapsed into one entry carrying the most frequent genes and DNA. For this sample there are approximately 490,000 distinct CDR3 sequences; more than 9% appear just once. The top ten hold about 2% of the sample.

The CDR1 and CDR2 encoded by the germline V gene are KGHDR and SFDVKD. The CDR3 measures 17 amino acids from cysteine to phenylalanine. Left in the record is the CDR3 DNA by itself, 51 bases read in frame from the first base. Clipping removes 4 bases from V and 3 bases from J, with 6 as the unmatched junction base count. The clonotype was recovered from a child aged 2-15 years with inherited bone marrow failure, due to receive a stem cell transplant. The sequences come from PBMCs, collected before TCRalphabeta/CD19-depleted stem cell transplant. The chain joins TRBV24-1 to TRBJ2-2; the junction holds 11 bases that match TRBD2. The CDR3 is CATSEAGTSGYTGELFF. The sequenced DNA: TGTGCCACCAGTGAGGCCGGGACTAGCGGCTACACCGGGGAGCTGTTTTTT.